This T cell receptor (beta chain) was obtained from a study of beta chain features in type 1 diabetes. In germline, CDR1 is SGHAT, CDR2 FQNNGV. V dropped 5 bases and J dropped 8 bases, with 6 bases sitting between them. This CDR3 comprises 11 residues. The sequenced template was cDNA made from the entire isolated RNA. Some clones are missing from TCRdb's copy, which holds only in-frame ones; the method was immunoSEQ multiplex PCR. Seen here are 300,000 to 450,000 clones, 9.5% to 10% observed once, and the top ten hold around 0.66%. To note about this clone: Its antigen remains unidentified.

Study-wide findings and caveats: Moderate yet significant TCRB CDR3 shortening was seen in Type 1 diabetes patients in all four CD4+ subsets.

This sequence joins TRBV11-2 and TRBJ2-2; D remains unclear. The receptor's source is a man between 25 and 39 years old with type 1 diabetes. Sequencing was carried out using central memory CD4+ T cells from blood. The CDR3 here is CASSNRGELFF. The CDR3 DNA is TGTGCCAGCAGCAACCGTGGGGAGCTGTTTTTT.